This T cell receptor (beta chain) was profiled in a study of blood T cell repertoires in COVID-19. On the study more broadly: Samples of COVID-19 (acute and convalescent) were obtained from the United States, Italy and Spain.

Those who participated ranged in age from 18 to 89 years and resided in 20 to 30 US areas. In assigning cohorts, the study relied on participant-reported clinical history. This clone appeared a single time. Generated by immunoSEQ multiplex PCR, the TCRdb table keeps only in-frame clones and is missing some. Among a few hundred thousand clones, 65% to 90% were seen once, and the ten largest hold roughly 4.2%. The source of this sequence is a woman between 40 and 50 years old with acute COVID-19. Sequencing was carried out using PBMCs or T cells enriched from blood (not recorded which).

The CDR3 protein is CASSNRLTGTYEQYF. For the CDR3, the DNA is TGTGCCAGCAGCAACCGACTCACGGGGACCTACGAGCAGTACTTC. The V gene is TRBV7-6, the J gene TRBJ2-7; D might be TRBD2 (5 bases). The CDR3 loop spans 15 amino acids. Germline lookup yields CDR1 SGHVS and CDR2 FNYEAQ. Deletions cut 5 bases from V and 2 bases from J, with 16 bases between.